A selection of T cell receptor beta chains follows, all from one sample in a study of shared clonotypes between healthy human individuals. Sequencing was performed with immunoSEQ multiplex PCR; in TCRdb, only in-frame clones are kept and a portion is missing. The data show some 2,000,000 clones, approximately 94% seen once. Sample: naive CD8+ T cells sorted from blood. The receptors here all came from a man aged 18-30 years in good health. Both conserved end residues are part of each CDR3. The D gene is left open where the match is weak. Size is stated for part of the rows, as once, few or many counts, or as a class when the clone is expanded.

d_gene: TRBD2; abundance: NA; v_gene: TRBV27; j_gene: TRBJ2-1; CDR3nt: TGTGCCAGCAGTCCCTCCAAGGTATTAGCGGGGTTAGATGAGCAGTTCTTC; CDR3aa: CASSPSKVLAGLDEQFF
d_gene: NA; abundance: NA; v_gene: TRBV30; j_gene: TRBJ2-2; CDR3nt: TGTGCCTGGAGTGTCCTGGATAGCGGGGAGCTGTTTTTT; CDR3aa: CAWSVLDSGELFF
d_gene: NA; abundance: NA; v_gene: TRBV13; j_gene: TRBJ1-2; CDR3nt: TGTGCCAGCAGCTTATTGAGGGGTGGCTACACCTTC; CDR3aa: CASSLLRGGYTF
d_gene: TRBD1; abundance: NA; v_gene: TRBV19; j_gene: TRBJ1-1; CDR3nt: TGTGCCAGTAGTTCCATCCGGGACAGTCTAAACACTGAAGCTTTCTTT; CDR3aa: CASSSIRDSLNTEAFF
d_gene: NA; abundance: NA; v_gene: TRBV19; j_gene: TRBJ2-7; CDR3nt: TGTGCCAGTAGTATTTGGGGGCAGGACTCCTACGAGCAGTACTTC; CDR3aa: CASSIWGQDSYEQYF
d_gene: TRBD2; abundance: NA; v_gene: TRBV9; j_gene: TRBJ2-7; CDR3nt: TGTGCCAGCAGCGGAGGACTAGCGGGGGTCTACGAGCAGTACTTC; CDR3aa: CASSGGLAGVYEQYF
d_gene: NA; abundance: NA; v_gene: TRBV28; j_gene: TRBJ1-1; CDR3nt: TGTGCCAGCAGTTACGACACCCGCGGTTCGGGGCGGGCTTTCTTT; CDR3aa: CASSYDTRGSGRAFF
d_gene: NA; abundance: NA; v_gene: TRBV4-1; j_gene: TRBJ2-7; CDR3nt: TGCGCCAGCAGCCAAGATATTCGGACCACCTACGAGCAGTACTTC; CDR3aa: CASSQDIRTTYEQYF
d_gene: NA; abundance: NA; v_gene: TRBV5-1; j_gene: TRBJ1-1; CDR3nt: TGCGCCAGCAGCTTGTCGCCGCGGGGGGAGGGCACTGAAGCTTTCTTT; CDR3aa: CASSLSPRGEGTEAFF
d_gene: TRBD2; abundance: NA; v_gene: TRBV4-3; j_gene: TRBJ2-7; CDR3nt: TGCGCCAGCAGCCAAGATCGAGCCCCAACTAGCGGGGATCTCTACGAGCAGTACTTC; CDR3aa: CASSQDRAPTSGDLYEQYF
d_gene: NA; abundance: NA; v_gene: TRBV5-1; j_gene: TRBJ2-3; CDR3nt: TGCGCCAGCAGCTACGGACTGCATATAAGCACAGATACGCAGTATTTT; CDR3aa: CASSYGLHISTDTQYF
d_gene: NA; abundance: NA; v_gene: TRBV5-5; j_gene: TRBJ1-4; CDR3nt: TGTGCCAGCAGCCTGGACAGCTATGAAAAACTGTTTTTT; CDR3aa: CASSLDSYEKLFF
d_gene: NA; abundance: few; v_gene: TRBV18; j_gene: TRBJ2-7; CDR3nt: TGTGCCAGCTCACCATCGAGCTCCTACGAGCAGTACTTC; CDR3aa: CASSPSSSYEQYF
d_gene: NA; abundance: NA; v_gene: TRBV14; j_gene: TRBJ1-2; CDR3nt: TGTGCCAGCAGCCAAGGATGGGGAACGGGCAGGGGCTATGGCTACACCTTC; CDR3aa: CASSQGWGTGRGYGYTF
d_gene: NA; abundance: NA; v_gene: TRBV5-1; j_gene: TRBJ1-2; CDR3nt: TGCGCCAGCAGCTTGGCCGACGGCTATGGCTACACCTTC; CDR3aa: CASSLADGYGYTF
d_gene: NA; abundance: NA; v_gene: TRBV29-1; j_gene: TRBJ2-7; CDR3nt: TGCAGCGTTGAAGAGGGTCGCGAGCAGTACTTC; CDR3aa: CSVEEGREQYF
d_gene: NA; abundance: NA; v_gene: TRBV5-1; j_gene: TRBJ2-3; CDR3nt: TGCGCCAGCAGCTCTATCTTTGGTGATCCCACAGATACGCAGTATTTT; CDR3aa: CASSSIFGDPTDTQYF
d_gene: TRBD2; abundance: NA; v_gene: TRBV5-1; j_gene: TRBJ2-3; CDR3nt: TGCGCCAGCAGCTCTATGACTAGCGAGTGGGGGGATACGCAGTATTTT; CDR3aa: CASSSMTSEWGDTQYF
d_gene: NA; abundance: NA; v_gene: TRBV18; j_gene: TRBJ2-7; CDR3nt: TGTGCCAGCTCACCACCGGGACCCCTCATTTACGAGCAGTACTTC; CDR3aa: CASSPPGPLIYEQYF
d_gene: TRBD2; abundance: NA; v_gene: TRBV27; j_gene: TRBJ2-1; CDR3nt: TGTGCCAGCCGGGACTACACCAATGAGCAGTTCTTC; CDR3aa: CASRDYTNEQFF
d_gene: TRBD1; abundance: NA; v_gene: TRBV19; j_gene: TRBJ1-3; CDR3nt: TGTGCCAGTAGCCCACAGGGGGCAGGAAACACCATATATTTT; CDR3aa: CASSPQGAGNTIYF
d_gene: NA; abundance: NA; v_gene: TRBV9; j_gene: TRBJ1-2; CDR3nt: TGTGCCAGCAGCCTCAGGTCGGACCCACACCCTTACTATGGCTACACCTTC; CDR3aa: CASSLRSDPHPYYGYTF
d_gene: TRBD1; abundance: NA; v_gene: TRBV7-8; j_gene: TRBJ1-4; CDR3nt: TGTGCCAGCAGCGAGGGGGCCCCAACTAATGAAAAACTGTTTTTT; CDR3aa: CASSEGAPTNEKLFF
d_gene: NA; abundance: NA; v_gene: TRBV9; j_gene: TRBJ1-6; CDR3nt: TGTGCCAGCAGCGAGGGGTGGAATTCACCCCTCCACTTT; CDR3aa: CASSEGWNSPLHF
d_gene: TRBD1; abundance: NA; v_gene: TRBV4-1; j_gene: TRBJ1-1; CDR3nt: TGCGCCAGCAGCCACAGACAGGGGTTGGACACTGAAGCTTTCTTT; CDR3aa: CASSHRQGLDTEAFF
d_gene: TRBD2; abundance: NA; v_gene: TRBV9; j_gene: TRBJ2-3; CDR3nt: TGTGCCAGCAGCGTAGCGGGGGGGACATCAGATACGCAGTATTTT; CDR3aa: CASSVAGGTSDTQYF
d_gene: NA; abundance: NA; v_gene: TRBV27; j_gene: TRBJ2-1; CDR3nt: TGTGCCAGCAGTTTATCTGAAGGGGACCTCCCAGCGGATGAGCAGTTCTTC; CDR3aa: CASSLSEGDLPADEQFF
d_gene: NA; abundance: NA; v_gene: TRBV27; j_gene: TRBJ2-7; CDR3nt: TGTGCCAGCAGTTTATCGTTCTACGAGCAGTACTTC; CDR3aa: CASSLSFYEQYF
d_gene: TRBD1; abundance: NA; v_gene: TRBV9; j_gene: TRBJ1-1; CDR3nt: TGTGCCAGCAGCGTAGTGTCGACAGGGGATTTTAACACTGAAGCTTTCTTT; CDR3aa: CASSVVSTGDFNTEAFF
d_gene: NA; abundance: few; v_gene: TRBV7-2; j_gene: TRBJ1-5; CDR3nt: TGTGCCAGCAGCCCTACCCCAGGACGGCCCCAGCATTTT; CDR3aa: CASSPTPGRPQHF
d_gene: TRBD1; abundance: NA; v_gene: TRBV13; j_gene: TRBJ2-7; CDR3nt: TGTGCCAGCAGCGCCGACAGGGCGGGTGAGCAGTACTTC; CDR3aa: CASSADRAGEQYF
d_gene: NA; abundance: NA; v_gene: TRBV25-1; j_gene: TRBJ1-1; CDR3nt: TGTGCCAGCAGGCCTTCTACAGCCGGTGAAGCTTTCTTT; CDR3aa: CASRPSTAGEAFF
d_gene: NA; abundance: NA; v_gene: TRBV28; j_gene: TRBJ1-2; CDR3nt: TGTGCCAGCCGACGGTCGTCGTATGGCTACACCTTC; CDR3aa: CASRRSSYGYTF
d_gene: TRBD1; abundance: NA; v_gene: TRBV7-6; j_gene: TRBJ2-2; CDR3nt: TGTGCCAGCAGCTCGGACAGGGGGGCCGGGGAGCTGTTTTTT; CDR3aa: CASSSDRGAGELFF